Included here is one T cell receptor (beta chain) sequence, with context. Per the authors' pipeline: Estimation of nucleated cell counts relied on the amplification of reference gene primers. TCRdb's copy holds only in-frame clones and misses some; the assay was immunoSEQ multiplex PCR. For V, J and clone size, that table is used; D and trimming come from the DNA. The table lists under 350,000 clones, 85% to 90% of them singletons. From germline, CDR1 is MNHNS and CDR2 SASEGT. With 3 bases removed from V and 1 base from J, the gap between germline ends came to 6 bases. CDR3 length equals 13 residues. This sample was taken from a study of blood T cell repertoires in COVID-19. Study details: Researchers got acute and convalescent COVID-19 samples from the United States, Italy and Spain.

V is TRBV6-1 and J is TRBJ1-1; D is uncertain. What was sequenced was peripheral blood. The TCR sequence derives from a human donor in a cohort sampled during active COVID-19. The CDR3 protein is CASSDNRNTEAFF. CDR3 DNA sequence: TGTGCCAGCAGTGACAACAGGAACACTGAAGCTTTCTTT.